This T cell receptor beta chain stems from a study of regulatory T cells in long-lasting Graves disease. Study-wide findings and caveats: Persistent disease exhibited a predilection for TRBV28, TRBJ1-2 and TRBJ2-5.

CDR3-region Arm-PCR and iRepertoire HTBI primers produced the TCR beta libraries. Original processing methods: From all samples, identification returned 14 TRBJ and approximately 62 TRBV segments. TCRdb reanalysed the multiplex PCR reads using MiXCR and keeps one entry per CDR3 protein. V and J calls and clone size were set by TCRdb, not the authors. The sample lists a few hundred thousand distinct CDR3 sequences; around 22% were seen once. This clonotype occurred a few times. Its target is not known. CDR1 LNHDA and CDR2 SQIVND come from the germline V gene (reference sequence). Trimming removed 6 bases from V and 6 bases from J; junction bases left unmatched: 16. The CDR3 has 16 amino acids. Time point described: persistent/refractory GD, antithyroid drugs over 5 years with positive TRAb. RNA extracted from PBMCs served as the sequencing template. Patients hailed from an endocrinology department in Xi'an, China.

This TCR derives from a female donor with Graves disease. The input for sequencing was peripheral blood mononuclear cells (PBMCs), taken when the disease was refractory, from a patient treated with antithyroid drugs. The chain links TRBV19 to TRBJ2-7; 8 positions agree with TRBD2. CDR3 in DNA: TGTGCCAGTAGCCTATCTGGCGGGAGGACCGGGAGCGAGCAGTACTTC. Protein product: CASSLSGGRTGSEQYF. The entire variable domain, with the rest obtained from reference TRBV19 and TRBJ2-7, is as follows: DGGITQSPKYLFRKEGQNVTLSCEQNLNHDAMYWYRQDPGQGLRLIYYSQIVNDFQKGDIAEGYSVSREKKESFPLTVTSAQKNPTAFYLCASSLSGGRTGSEQYFGPGTRLTVT.